Detailed here is one T cell receptor beta chain. Antigen unknown. Before extraction, the whole blood was not fractionated, and total RNA was taken from it. As processed by the authors: Between about 23,224 and 700,000 TCRs appeared in each sample, and the median stood at 95,638. TCRdb ran MiXCR on the 5' RACE reads and lists one entry per CDR3 protein. The V and J calls come from TCRdb's annotation, not from the publication. The table lists 110,000 or so distinct CDR3 sequences, roughly 19% of them singletons. The data were obtained in a study of human T cells and chemical hapten exposure. Study outcomes and limitations: With regard to DPC sensitization, TCRs above 1 in 1000 frequency did not change.

This CDR3 is built from 13 residues. V was pared by 8 bases and J by 3 bases, with 6 bases of the junction left unmatched. The germline V gene encodes CDR1 LNHDA and CDR2 SQIVND (reference sequence). This TCR was recovered from a human donor in good health. This sequence joins TRBV19 and TRBJ2-5, with 7 bases aligning to TRBD2. The CDR3 nucleotides are TGTGCCAGTTCACCCCTAGCGGAAGAGACCCAGTACTTC. Its translation is CASSPLAEETQYF.